These T cell receptor beta chains were read from a single sample in a study of blood T cell repertoires in COVID-19. Here immunoSEQ multiplex PCR was the method, and the copy in TCRdb shows in-frame clones only, minus some. The table lists 150,000 or so clones, approximately 82% of them singletons. The sample was peripheral blood. All receptors derive from an elderly woman with acute or convalescent COVID-19. Both conserved end residues are part of each CDR3. Fields, in order: J gene, V gene, CDR3 protein.

J gene: TRBJ2-2
V gene: TRBV5-4
CDR3 protein: CASSAGETGELFF

J gene: TRBJ2-1
V gene: TRBV5-1
CDR3 protein: CASSRPGTSGPSSSYNEQFF

J gene: TRBJ1-3
V gene: TRBV20-1
CDR3 protein: CSASKTESGNTIYF

J gene: TRBJ1-1
V gene: TRBV5-1
CDR3 protein: CASSLWAGSNTEAFF

J gene: TRBJ2-5
V gene: TRBV5-1
CDR3 protein: CASSFGTKKETQYF

J gene: TRBJ2-1
V gene: TRBV3-1/TRBV3-2
CDR3 protein: CASTGLAGLNSYNEQFF

J gene: TRBJ1-1
V gene: TRBV10-1
CDR3 protein: CASSAMTNTEAFF

J gene: TRBJ1-2
V gene: TRBV15
CDR3 protein: CATSRQGGQGTGYTF

J gene: TRBJ2-2
V gene: TRBV4-1
CDR3 protein: CASSRRTSGSYGELFF

J gene: TRBJ2-3
V gene: TRBV6-6
CDR3 protein: CASSRLGTGADTQYF

J gene: TRBJ2-7
V gene: TRBV27
CDR3 protein: CASSLGLAYEQYF

J gene: TRBJ2-7
V gene: TRBV9
CDR3 protein: CASSSLGAGGSYEQYF

J gene: TRBJ1-1
V gene: TRBV28
CDR3 protein: CASSLYEAQRAFF

J gene: TRBJ1-1
V gene: TRBV18
CDR3 protein: CASSGTGEGTEAFF

J gene: TRBJ1-6
V gene: TRBV11-2
CDR3 protein: CASSRFPSPLHF

J gene: TRBJ1-6
V gene: TRBV5-6
CDR3 protein: CASRPWGGNNSPLHF

J gene: TRBJ1-2
V gene: TRBV2
CDR3 protein: CASSILPGGYTF

J gene: TRBJ2-2
V gene: TRBV2
CDR3 protein: CASTRTSGNTGELFF

J gene: TRBJ2-7
V gene: TRBV13
CDR3 protein: CASSTGDLARKQYF

J gene: TRBJ2-3
V gene: TRBV19
CDR3 protein: CASSIGGGSGTDTQYF

J gene: TRBJ2-2
V gene: TRBV14
CDR3 protein: CASSQAGGELFF

J gene: TRBJ2-1
V gene: TRBV19
CDR3 protein: CASSRGMRSNEQFF

J gene: TRBJ1-6
V gene: TRBV30
CDR3 protein: CAWQYPGSYNSPLHF

J gene: TRBJ2-1
V gene: TRBV18
CDR3 protein: CASSPSVSGRMEQFF

J gene: TRBJ2-1
V gene: TRBV4-1
CDR3 protein: CASTAGGVEQFF

J gene: TRBJ1-3
V gene: TRBV6-5
CDR3 protein: CASSYDSSGNTIYF

J gene: TRBJ1-1
V gene: TRBV5-1
CDR3 protein: CASSLGGLGRGLNTEAFF

J gene: TRBJ2-1
V gene: TRBV7-9
CDR3 protein: CASSNRGDRGGEQFF

J gene: TRBJ2-1
V gene: TRBV2
CDR3 protein: CASRPGQGVYNEQFF

J gene: TRBJ1-3
V gene: TRBV5-1
CDR3 protein: CASSRNSNPSGNTIYF

J gene: TRBJ1-3
V gene: TRBV18
CDR3 protein: CASSPGQLEHF

J gene: TRBJ1-1
V gene: TRBV5-1
CDR3 protein: CASSNEETFAGAEAFF

J gene: TRBJ2-2
V gene: TRBV19
CDR3 protein: CASRPGQLNTGELFF

J gene: TRBJ1-2
V gene: TRBV28
CDR3 protein: CASSGARGGGYTF

J gene: TRBJ2-1
V gene: TRBV5-4
CDR3 protein: CASSLTWTAEYNEQFF

J gene: TRBJ1-5
V gene: TRBV12-5
CDR3 protein: CASDQQNSNQPQHF

J gene: TRBJ1-3
V gene: TRBV7-2
CDR3 protein: CASSLARAPSGNTIYF

J gene: TRBJ2-7
V gene: TRBV21-1
CDR3 protein: CASSNSRGASGRAGVEQYF

J gene: TRBJ1-1
V gene: TRBV19
CDR3 protein: CASSPPGYTEAFF

J gene: TRBJ2-1
V gene: TRBV5-1
CDR3 protein: CASSLDPSGSVYNEQFF

J gene: TRBJ1-6
V gene: TRBV2
CDR3 protein: CASRRTGGLSPLHF

J gene: TRBJ2-2
V gene: TRBV10-3
CDR3 protein: CASWGSGRTKNTGELFF

J gene: TRBJ2-7
V gene: TRBV18
CDR3 protein: CASSLGALYEQYF

J gene: TRBJ1-1
V gene: TRBV19
CDR3 protein: CASSREGTNTEAFF

J gene: TRBJ2-5
V gene: TRBV3-1/TRBV3-2
CDR3 protein: CASSHPGGLAGGPAETQYF

J gene: TRBJ1-2
V gene: TRBV18
CDR3 protein: CASSPQNDKSGYTF

J gene: TRBJ1-1
V gene: TRBV7-8
CDR3 protein: CASSHGGNTEAFF

J gene: TRBJ1-2
V gene: TRBV2
CDR3 protein: CASTPDGGTYGYTF

J gene: TRBJ1-2
V gene: TRBV12-3/TRBV12-4
CDR3 protein: CASSRIGYGYTF

J gene: TRBJ1-2
V gene: TRBV15
CDR3 protein: CATSRDRTRGRGYGYTF

J gene: TRBJ2-7
V gene: TRBV19
CDR3 protein: CASSAFAGAKSYEQYF

J gene: TRBJ2-1
V gene: TRBV6-5
CDR3 protein: CATKSGSNSNEQFF

J gene: TRBJ2-7
V gene: TRBV28
CDR3 protein: CASSSFSGSGTSYEQYF

J gene: TRBJ2-3
V gene: TRBV4-1
CDR3 protein: CASSQLPGLAEDTDTQYF

J gene: TRBJ1-2
V gene: TRBV25-1
CDR3 protein: CASSERDTTYTF

J gene: TRBJ2-3
V gene: TRBV7-9
CDR3 protein: CASSPDTTDTQYF

J gene: TRBJ1-2
V gene: TRBV7-2
CDR3 protein: CASSLLGANYGYTF

J gene: TRBJ2-1
V gene: TRBV15
CDR3 protein: CATSRDLPGWDREYNEQFF

J gene: TRBJ2-1
V gene: TRBV11-2
CDR3 protein: CASSWGGAAGGNEQFF

J gene: TRBJ2-6
V gene: TRBV27
CDR3 protein: CASSNRDRGSSGANVLTF